This TCR beta chain is drawn from a study of T cells after yellow fever vaccination. V was shortened by 1 base and J by 6 bases, with 9 bases between the two germline ends. This CDR3 region has 14 residues. Looked up from germline, CDR1 is SGHVS and CDR2 is FQNEAQ. Study-wide findings and caveats: Once the booster was given, most primary-vaccination clones reappeared, at 95% to 98% for CD4 and around 90% for CD8.

Production of TCR cDNA was by 5'RACE template switching, which also added a universal primer site and UMIs. TCRdb reprocessed the 5' RACE reads via MiXCR and lists one record per CDR3 protein. Here the sample spans a few hundred thousand distinct CDR3 sequences, 13% being singletons. To note about this clonotype: The antigen is undetermined.

Sequencing was performed on CD4+ T cells sorted from PBMCs, taken 45 days after the yellow fever booster vaccination. J is TRBJ2-2 and V is TRBV7-8; possibly TRBD1 for D (6 bases). This receptor was taken from a man younger than 40 who received the YFV17D yellow fever vaccine. The DNA of the CDR3 is TGTGCCAGCAGCTTAGACAGGGTATCCGGGGAGCTGTTTTTT. This sequence encodes CASSLDRVSGELFF. The full variable domain, completed using reference TRBV7-8 and TRBJ2-2, is GAGVSQSPRYKVAKRGQDVALRCDPISGHVSLFWYQQALGQGPEFLTYFQNEAQLDKSGLPSDRFFAERPEGSVSTLKIQRTQQEDSAVYLCASSLDRVSGELFFGEGSRLTVL.